Listed below are T cell receptor beta chains from one sample, sequenced in a study of blood T cell repertoires in COVID-19. Method: immunoSEQ multiplex PCR; TCRdb's copy keeps in-frame clones and lacks some. This sample has 110,000 or so clones; roughly 88% occur once, and the top ten carry almost 8.5%. The sequencing sample was made of peripheral blood. All receptors come from a woman in her 70s who had recovered from COVID-19. CDR3s include the opening cysteine and the closing phenylalanine or tryptophan. Each record gives: V gene, clone size, D gene, J gene, CDR3 DNA, CDR3 protein. A D gene is named only where the DNA matches it firmly. Size values are once, few and many counts, or a class for expanded clones, and some rows have none.

>TRBV6-1|once|TRBD1|TRBJ2-7
TGTGCCAGCAGTGACCCCAGAGGACAGGGGGGGTTCGAGCAGTACTTC
CASSDPRGQGGFEQYF
>TRBV29-1|.|TRBD1|TRBJ2-5
TGCAGCGTGGGGGACAGGGGAGGCGAGACCCAGTACTTC
CSVGDRGGETQYF
>TRBV3-1/TRBV3-2|.|.|TRBJ2-1
TGTGCCAGCAGCCAAGATTGGGAGTCTGAGCAGTTCTTC
CASSQDWESEQFF
>TRBV12-5|.|TRBD2|TRBJ2-7
TGTGCTAGTGGTCCACCGGGTAGCGGGATTTCTTACGAGCAGTACTTC
CASGPPGSGISYEQYF
>TRBV5-5|.|TRBD1|TRBJ1-2
TGTGCCAGCAGCTCTCAGGGGGCCAGCAGCTATGGCTACACCTTC
CASSSQGASSYGYTF
>TRBV18|.|TRBD1|TRBJ2-3
TGTGCCAGCTCACCCCAAGTCAGGGGGCCTGTGGGCACAGATACGCAGTATTTT
CASSPQVRGPVGTDTQYF
>TRBV7-8|.|TRBD2|TRBJ2-2
TGTGCCAGCAGCTTAGCGCGGAGTAGCGGGACGAACACCGGGGAGCTGTTTTTT
CASSLARSSGTNTGELFF
>TRBV9|.|TRBD1|TRBJ2-3
TGTGCCAGCAGCGTAGTGGGACAGCTAGACACAGATACGCAGTATTTT
CASSVVGQLDTDTQYF
>TRBV7-9|.|TRBD2|TRBJ2-7
TGTGCCAGCAGTTACCCCGGGGGGAGCGAGCAGTACTTC
CASSYPGGSEQYF
>TRBV6-2/TRBV6-3|.|.|TRBJ1-4
TGTGCCACCAGTGAGGGAGGGCGAGACGAAAAACTGTTTTTT
CATSEGGRDEKLFF
>TRBV19|.|.|TRBJ1-4
TGTGCCAGTACACGGGGGGGGCGCCCTGAAAAACTGTTTTTT
CASTRGGRPEKLFF
>TRBV27|.|.|TRBJ1-2
TGTGCCAGCAGTTTAGCGGGGGGGGCTAAGGGCGGCTACACCTTC
CASSLAGGAKGGYTF